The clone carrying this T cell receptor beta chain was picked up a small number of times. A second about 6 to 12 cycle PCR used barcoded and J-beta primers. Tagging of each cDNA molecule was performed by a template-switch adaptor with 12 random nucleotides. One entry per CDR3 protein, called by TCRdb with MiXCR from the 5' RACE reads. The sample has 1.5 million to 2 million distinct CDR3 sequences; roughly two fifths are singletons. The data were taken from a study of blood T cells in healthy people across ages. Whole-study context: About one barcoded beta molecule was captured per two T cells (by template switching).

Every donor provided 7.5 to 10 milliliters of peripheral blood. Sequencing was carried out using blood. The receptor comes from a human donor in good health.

CDR3 sequence reads: CASSLADRGPAEQYF. CDR3 DNA: TGTGCCAGCAGCTTAGCCGACAGGGGTCCCGCCGAGCAGTACTTC. The chain uses TRBV7-9 and TRBJ2-5, with 8 positions matching TRBD1. The J call may be in error: the DNA end matches TRBJ2-7 better. This CDR3 spans 15 amino acids. CDR1 and CDR2 from the germline V gene are SEHNR and FQNEAQ (reference sequence).